This T cell receptor beta chain was retrieved from a study of T cells after yellow fever vaccination. TCRdb analysed the 5' RACE reads with MiXCR anew, one entry per CDR3 protein. The sample shows a few hundred thousand distinct CDR3 sequences, 6% to 7.5% of them seen only once. This clonotype was counted a few times. The CDR3 extends over 14 amino acids. Per the germline V gene, CDR1 is SGHRS and CDR2 is YFSETQ. V was clipped by 1 base and J by 1 base, with 9 bases between them. The material sequenced was CD4+ T cells sorted from PBMCs, taken 15 days after the yellow fever booster vaccination. This receptor was obtained from a man aged 25-45 years who received the YFV17D yellow fever vaccine. The chain employs TRBV5-1 and TRBJ2-7, with D hard to call. In DNA form, the CDR3 reads TGCGCCAGCAGCTTGAGGACCGAATCCTACGAGCAGTACTTC. This translates into CASSLRTESYEQYF.